The rows below give T cell receptor beta chains drawn from one sample of a study of cytotoxic CD8 clonotypes in ibrutinib-treated CLL. TCRdb's table, derived via immunoSEQ multiplex PCR, lists solely in-frame clones and lacks some. The sample holds about 150,000 clones, about 75% seen once. The specimen comprised PBMCs, sampled after 24 months of ibrutinib treatment. Receptor source: a human donor with chronic lymphocytic leukemia. The CDR3 runs from the conserved cysteine through the conserved F or W. The order of the fields is D gene, J gene, V gene, CDR3 DNA, CDR3 protein. D genes are given only for firm matches.

D gene: -; J gene: TRBJ1-5; V gene: TRBV6-7; CDR3 DNA: TGTGCCAGCAGTTACTTCCCCCACAGGAACAATCAGCCCCAGCATTTT; CDR3 protein: CASSYFPHRNNQPQHF
D gene: -; J gene: TRBJ2-1; V gene: TRBV9; CDR3 DNA: TGTGCCAGCGGGGGGCCCGGAACCCATGAGCAGTTCTTC; CDR3 protein: CASGGPGTHEQFF
D gene: -; J gene: TRBJ1-1; V gene: TRBV6-1; CDR3 DNA: TGTGCCAGCAATCCCCTCCTGAACACTGAAGCTTTCTTT; CDR3 protein: CASNPLLNTEAFF
D gene: TRBD1; J gene: TRBJ2-2; V gene: TRBV9; CDR3 DNA: TGTGCCAGCAGCCCAGTGGGGACAGGGGACACCGGGGAGCTGTTTTTT; CDR3 protein: CASSPVGTGDTGELFF
D gene: -; J gene: TRBJ2-3; V gene: TRBV7-2; CDR3 DNA: TGTGCCAGCCGGGAGATGTCAGATACGCAGTATTTT; CDR3 protein: CASREMSDTQYF
D gene: -; J gene: TRBJ2-1; V gene: TRBV7-7; CDR3 DNA: TGTGCCAGCAGCTTAGCGGCGGGACCACCCTACAATGAGCAGTTCTTC; CDR3 protein: CASSLAAGPPYNEQFF
D gene: -; J gene: TRBJ2-3; V gene: TRBV11-1; CDR3 DNA: TGTGCCAGCAGCCCGGCAGATACGCAGTATTTT; CDR3 protein: CASSPADTQYF
D gene: TRBD2; J gene: TRBJ2-1; V gene: TRBV9; CDR3 DNA: TGTGCCAGCAGCGTAGGTCCGGGTCCAGCGGGGAATGAGCAGTTCTTC; CDR3 protein: CASSVGPGPAGNEQFF
D gene: -; J gene: TRBJ1-4; V gene: TRBV25-1; CDR3 DNA: TGTGCCAGCAGAGACAGCCTTAATGAAAAACTGTTTTTT; CDR3 protein: CASRDSLNEKLFF
D gene: TRBD2; J gene: TRBJ2-3; V gene: TRBV7-2; CDR3 DNA: TGTGCCAGCAGCTCCGGGACTAGCGGGAGGTTAGATACGCAGTATTTT; CDR3 protein: CASSSGTSGRLDTQYF